This TCR beta chain emerged from a study of glioma-infiltrating T cells (dated by TCRdb to the mid-2010s). About the full investigation: Sequencing of TCR alpha- and beta-chain repertoires was performed on glioma tissue, on non-neoplastic brain tissue, and on matched peripheral blood mononuclear cells. Each tissue-infiltrating repertoire was compared with the same patient's peripheral blood repertoire to measure divergence between tissue and blood T-cell populations. The paired cohort comprised three low-grade glioma patients, several primary glioblastoma patients and three non-glioma patients contributing non-neoplastic brain tissue.

On the study overall, not on this receptor specifically: VJ-independent divergence between tissue and blood was lower than expected in non-neoplastic patients but higher than expected in all gliomas, particularly low-grade gliomas. Very few CDR3 sequences were found to be shared between tissue and blood, and this scarcity was attributed to high CDR3 diversity and limited sampling. The group comparisons were based on small numbers of patients: three non-neoplastic, three low-grade glioma and roughly eight glioblastoma patients.

TCR alpha and beta CDR3 regions were amplified with the iRepertoire nested amplicon-rescue multiplex PCR (arm-PCR) platform from RNA. For one-step reverse transcription and amplification, roughly 85-400 ng of tissue mRNA or PBMC total RNA was used as input. After bead purification, a secondary multiplex PCR added Illumina adapters, and libraries were gel-purified between 200 and 400 bp. The libraries contained internal 6-nucleotide barcodes that were used for demultiplexing. Sequencing of the libraries was done on an Illumina MiSeq using 2x220 or 2x250 nucleotide paired-end reads. As for the authors' bioinformatics: Paired reads were merged using FLASH 1.2.11 and aligned with BWA-MEM to the GRCh37 human genome, and TRA and TRB reads were then extracted. An IMGT-derived reference of cassette sequences and CDR3 motifs, with pseudogenes included, was used for V and J assignment. Reads were translated in three frames, and productive CDR3s were defined by a C…FGXG motif without stop codons. Unique combinations of V-J cassette pair and CDR3 amino acid sequence were defined as clonotypes. Filtering of reads was based on Hamming distance, with the threshold set by the sequence error rate of each sample in mapped regions. TCRdb trimmed the raw reads at Q25, called clones with MiXCR and kept productive beta chains. Rows merge per CDR3 protein into single entries with the most common DNA and genes. TCRdb's processing, not the authors' own work, is the source of the V and J calls. A total of some 150,000 distinct CDR3 sequences appear in this sample, roughly two fifths of them only once. The ten largest account for more than 15% of the sample.

To note about this clonotype: The antigen it recognizes is unknown. One junction end disagrees with the germline gene, perhaps due to a read error.

The CDR3 numbers 11 residues from cysteine through phenylalanine. Here the CDR3 DNA is all that survives: 33 bases in frame from base 1. CDR1 MDHEN and CDR2 SYDVKM were looked up in the germline V gene. Sequenced: glioma tissue, nonneoplastic brain tissue, or PBMCs (not recorded which). Recombination connected TRBV28 to TRBJ2-1; no D gene is confidently identified. This receptor was taken from a human donor with low-grade glioma or glioblastoma, undergoing nonglioma brain surgery, or in good health (not recorded which). The DNA reads as follows: TGTGACAGCAGTTTAGTAAATGAGCAGTTCTTC. It codes for CDSSLVNEQFF.